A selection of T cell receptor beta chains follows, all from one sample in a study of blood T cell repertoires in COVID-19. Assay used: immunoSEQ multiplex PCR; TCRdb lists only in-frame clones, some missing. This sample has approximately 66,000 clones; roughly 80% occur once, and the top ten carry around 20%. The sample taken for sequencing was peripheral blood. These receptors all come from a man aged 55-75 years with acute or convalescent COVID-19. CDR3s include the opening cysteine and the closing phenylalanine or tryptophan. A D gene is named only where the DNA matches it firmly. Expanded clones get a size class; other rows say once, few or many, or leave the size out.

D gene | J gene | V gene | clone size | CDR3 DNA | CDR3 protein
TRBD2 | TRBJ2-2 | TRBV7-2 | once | TGTGCCAGCAGCTTAACGGGAGGACGTACCGGGGAGCTGTTTTTT | CASSLTGGRTGELFF
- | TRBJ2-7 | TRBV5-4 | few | TGTGCCAGCACCCCCGGTACTAACTCCTACGAGCAGTACTTC | CASTPGTNSYEQYF
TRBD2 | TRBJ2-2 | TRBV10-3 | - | TGTGCCATCAGTGAGTTAGCGGGCACCGGGGAGCTGTTTTTT | CAISELAGTGELFF
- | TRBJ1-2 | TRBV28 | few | TGTGCCAGCAGCCGCGGACAGATCTATGGCTACACCTTC | CASSRGQIYGYTF
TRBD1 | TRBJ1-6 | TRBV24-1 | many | TGTGCCCCCCCAGGGGGCAGAAGGGATTCACCCCTCCACTTT | CAPPGGRRDSPLHF
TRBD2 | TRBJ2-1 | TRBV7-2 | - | TGTGCCAGCAGCCATACCCGGACTAGCGGCCTAGGGGAGCAGTTCTTC | CASSHTRTSGLGEQFF
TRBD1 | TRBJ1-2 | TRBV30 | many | TGTGCCTGGAGCTTAACAGGGGGTGGCTACACCTTC | CAWSLTGGGYTF
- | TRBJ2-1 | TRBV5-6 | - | TGTGCCAGCAGCTGGAGTCAAGGGGGGGTTCGTTACGATGAGCAGTTCTTC | CASSWSQGGVRYDEQFF
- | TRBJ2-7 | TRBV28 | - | TGTGCCAGCAGGATTGGCGGGGCCACCTACGAGCAGTACTTC | CASRIGGATYEQYF
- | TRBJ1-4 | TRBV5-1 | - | TGCGCCAGCAGCTTCGGGAGGCTCGGTGAAAAACTGTTTTTT | CASSFGRLGEKLFF
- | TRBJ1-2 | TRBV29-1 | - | TGCAGCGTTGTATCGGGGGACGGCTACACCTTC | CSVVSGDGYTF
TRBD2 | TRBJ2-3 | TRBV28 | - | TGTGCCAGCAGGCCTCCTAGCGGGGGGTTCACAGATACGCAGTATTTT | CASRPPSGGFTDTQYF
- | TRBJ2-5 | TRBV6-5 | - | TGTGCCAGCGGCCGGATGCGGGAAGAGACCCAGTACTTC | CASGRMREETQYF
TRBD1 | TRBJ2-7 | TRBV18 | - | TGTGCCAGCTCGCTCCGGGACAGGGGTTACGAGCAGTACTTC | CASSLRDRGYEQYF
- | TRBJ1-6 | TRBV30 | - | TGTGCCTGGAGTGTATTGGGCAGAAAGAATTCACCCCTCCACTTT | CAWSVLGRKNSPLHF
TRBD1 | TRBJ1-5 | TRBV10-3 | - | TGTGCCATCAGTGAGTCGACAGGGGAAGTAGGACAGCCCCAGCATTTT | CAISESTGEVGQPQHF
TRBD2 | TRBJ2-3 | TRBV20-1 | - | TGCAGTGCTAGTCCGGCCAGCGGGGCTAGCACAGATACGCAGTATTTT | CSASPASGASTDTQYF
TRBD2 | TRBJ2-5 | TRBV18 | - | TGTGCCAGCTCTCTCGGACTAGCGGGAGTTCAAGAGACCCAGTACTTC | CASSLGLAGVQETQYF
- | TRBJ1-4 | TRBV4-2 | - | TGTGCCAGCAGCCAAGAATGGGGGCGCCGAGAAAAACTGTTTTTT | CASSQEWGRREKLFF
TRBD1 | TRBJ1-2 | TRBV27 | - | TGTGCCAGCAGTTTTTCGACCAGGGGGCTTGGCTACACCTTC | CASSFSTRGLGYTF
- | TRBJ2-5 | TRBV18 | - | TGTGCCAGCTCCCGAGATCGGACAGCCTCTCAAGAGACCCAGTACTTC | CASSRDRTASQETQYF
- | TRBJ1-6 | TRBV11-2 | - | TGTGCCAGCAGCTTAGAAGTGGTGAGCTCCTATAATTCACCCCTCCACTTT | CASSLEVVSSYNSPLHF
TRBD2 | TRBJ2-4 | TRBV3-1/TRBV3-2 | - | TGTGCCAGCAGCCATGTAGCGGGAGGTATCGGAAACATTCAGTACTTC | CASSHVAGGIGNIQYF